The 5 T cell receptor beta chains below all came from one sample that was sequenced in a study of T cell responses to AZD1222 COVID-19 vaccine. Sequenced by immunoSEQ multiplex PCR; TCRdb stores in-frame clones only, minus some. Of some 160,000 clones in the sample, around 90% were seen once. This sample comprised peripheral blood, obtained on day 0 of AZD1222 vaccination. Receptor source: an adult in good health.

The chain links TRBV30 to TRBJ2-3; 10 bases align to TRBD2. CDR1 GTSNPN and CDR2 SVGIG come from the germline V gene (reference sequence). CDR3 size: 19 residues. After removal of 0 bases from V and 6 bases from J, the junction contained 18 bases not matched to a gene. Written as DNA, the CDR3 is TGTGCCTGGAGTGTACTGGGAGGGACTAGCGTCACGGCGGGGGATACGCAGTATTTT. It encodes CAWSVLGGTSVTAGDTQYF.

The chain has TRBV12-3 or TRBV12-4 and TRBJ2-3; D unclear. This CDR3 comprises 11 residues. V lost 3 bases and J 5 bases, leaving 3 bases between the germline ends. DNA for the CDR3: TGTGCCAGCAGTTTGCTAGATACGCAGTATTTT. This translates into CASSLLDTQYF.

The chain has TRBV5-1 and TRBJ1-1; D gene unclear. Germline CDR1 SGHRS, CDR2 YFSETQ. The V gene lost 0 bases and the J gene lost 1 base, with 7 bases spanning the gap. CDR3 length: 14 amino acids. In DNA, the CDR3 is TGCGCCAGCAGCTTGGGGGCGGCGAACACTGAAGCTTTCTTT. Protein sequence: CASSLGAANTEAFF.

The chain has TRBV18 and TRBJ1-1; D is uncertain. The germline V gene has CDR1 KGHSH and CDR2 LQKENI. Trimming pared 3 bases from V and 2 bases from J, leaving 13 bases between. The CDR3 has 15 residues. This CDR3 reads CASSPPRTSNTEAFF. Here the CDR3 DNA reads TGTGCCAGCTCACCGCCTCGGACGAGCAACACTGAAGCTTTCTTT.

The chain joins TRBV7-9 to TRBJ2-1, with D possibly TRBD1 on 5 matching bases. V was shortened by 6 bases and J by 4 bases, with 19 bases between the two germline ends. Germline V gene lookup returns CDR1 SEHNR and CDR2 FQNEAQ (reference sequence). The CDR3 has 16 residues. CDR3 in amino acids: CASSTLGQGNYNEQFF. The DNA for the CDR3 is TGTGCCAGCAGTACCCTTGGTCAGGGAAATTACAATGAGCAGTTCTTC.